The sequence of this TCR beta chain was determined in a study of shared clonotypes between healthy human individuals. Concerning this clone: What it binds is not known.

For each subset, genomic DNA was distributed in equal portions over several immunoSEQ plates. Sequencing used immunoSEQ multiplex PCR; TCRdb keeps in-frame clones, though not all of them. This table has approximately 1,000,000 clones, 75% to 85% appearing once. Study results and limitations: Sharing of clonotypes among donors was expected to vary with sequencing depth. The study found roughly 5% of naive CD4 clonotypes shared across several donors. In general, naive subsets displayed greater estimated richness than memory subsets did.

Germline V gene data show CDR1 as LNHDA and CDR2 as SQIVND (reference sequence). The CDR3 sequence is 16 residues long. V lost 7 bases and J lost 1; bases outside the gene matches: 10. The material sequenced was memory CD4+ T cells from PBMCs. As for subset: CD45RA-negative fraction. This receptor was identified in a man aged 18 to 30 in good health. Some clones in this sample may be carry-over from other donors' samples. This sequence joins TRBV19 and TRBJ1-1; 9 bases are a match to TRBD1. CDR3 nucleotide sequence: TGTGCCAGTACCACATATAGGACAGGGGCGAACACTGAAGCTTTCTTT. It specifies CASTTYRTGANTEAFF.